The 9 T cell receptor beta chains listed next were all sequenced from one sample in a study of cytomegalovirus exposure and HLA in healthy donors. Amplification used 60 Vbeta primers and 13 Jbeta primers. Libraries were prepared by immunoSEQ multiplex PCR; TCRdb keeps only in-frame clonotypes and omits some of them. The sample includes some 120,000 clones, over 70% seen only once; the top ten take 3.1%. The sample was PBMCs. The source is a man younger than 45 in good health and CMV-seronegative.

This chain connects TRBV7-2 to TRBJ2-1, with D uncertain. CDR1 is SGHTA, CDR2 FQGNSA, per germline. This CDR3 contains 15 residues. Between the trimmed V and J ends, which lost 1 base and 8 bases, there was a span of 15 bases. The CDR3 DNA reads TGTGCCAGCAGCTTAGTCAGCGCAGCACGGGATGAGCAGTTCTTC. It is translated as CASSLVSAARDEQFF.

The genes are TRBV7-3 and TRBJ2-2; 7 nucleotides line up with TRBD2. The V gene's germline CDR1 is SGHTA and CDR2 FQGTGA. J was trimmed by 5 bases and V by 5 bases; bases with no gene match: 14. CDR3 size: 17 residues. Here the CDR3 reads CASSPLGAGIGTGELFF. The CDR3 nucleotides are TGTGCCAGCAGCCCGCTCGGAGCGGGGATTGGTACCGGGGAGCTGTTTTTT.

The chain links TRBV30 to TRBJ2-1; TRBD2 is a possible D gene (6 bases). The CDR3 runs to 18 residues. Germline V gives CDR1 GTSNPN, CDR2 SVGIG (reference sequence). The V gene lost 0 bases and the J gene lost 3 bases, with 21 bases spanning the gap. CDR3 coding DNA: TGTGCCTGGAGTGTACGGGGCGGGGCCTTTCCACTCTACAATGAGCAGTTCTTC. Translated, it gives CAWSVRGGAFPLYNEQFF. Together with reference TRBV30 and TRBJ2-1, the CDR3 gives the full variable domain: SQTIHQWPATLVQPVGSPLSLECTVEGTSNPNLYWYRQAAGRGLQLLFYSVGIGQISSEVPQNLSASRPQDRQFILSSKKLLLSDSGFYLCAWSVRGGAFPLYNEQFFGPGTRLTVL.

The chain carries TRBV7-9 and TRBJ2-5, with 11 bases identical to TRBD2. This CDR3 region has 15 residues. Germline loops: CDR1 SEHNR, CDR2 FQNEAQ (reference sequence). The V gene end was trimmed by 0 bases and the J gene end by 4 bases; junction bases not matched to a gene: 1. This CDR3 reads CASSLALAGAETQYF. The CDR3 region has the DNA TGTGCCAGCAGCTTAGCACTAGCGGGAGCAGAGACCCAGTACTTC.

The chain is built from TRBV9 and TRBJ2-1; possible D gene TRBD1, 5 bases. V dropped 0 bases and J dropped 8 bases, with 12 bases sitting between them. The CDR3 extends over 14 amino acids. Germline CDR1 SGDLS, CDR2 YYNGEE. CDR3 residues: CASSVGRGWDEQFF. The CDR3 nucleotides read TGTGCCAGCAGCGTAGGTAGGGGATGGGATGAGCAGTTCTTC. The entire variable domain, with the rest obtained from reference TRBV9 and TRBJ2-1, is as follows: DSGVTQTPKHLITATGQRVTLRCSPRSGDLSVYWYQQSLDQGLQFLIQYYNGEERAKGNILERFSAQQFPDLHSELNLSSLELGDSALYFCASSVGRGWDEQFFGPGTRLTVL.

The rearrangement uses TRBV19 and TRBJ1-5; maybe TRBD1 (6 bases). Germline V gene data show CDR1 as LNHDA and CDR2 as SQIVND (reference sequence). The CDR3 covers 14 residues. The V and J ends lost 6 bases and 6 bases respectively, with 15 bases between them. The DNA of the CDR3 is TGTGCCAGTAGCGACACAGGGTACCGTCAGCCCCAGCATTTT. This translates into CASSDTGYRQPQHF.

The V gene is TRBV28, the J gene TRBJ1-1; D uncertain. V dropped 2 bases and J dropped 8 bases, with 6 bases sitting between them. The CDR3 is 11 residues long. In germline, CDR1 is MDHEN, CDR2 SYDVKM. CDR3 region: CASSLQLEAFF. As DNA, the CDR3 is TGTGCCAGCAGTTTACAGTTGGAAGCTTTCTTT.

The V gene is TRBV28, the J gene TRBJ2-7; D gene uncertain. This CDR3 comprises 15 residues. V dropped 2 bases and J dropped 0 bases, with 11 bases sitting between them. Germline V gene sequence: CDR1 MDHEN, CDR2 SYDVKM. The CDR3 spells CASSLVDPISYEQYF. The CDR3 DNA is TGTGCCAGCAGTTTAGTAGATCCGATCTCCTACGAGCAGTACTTC.

CDR3 in amino acids: CASSYDRENQYF. In nucleotides, the CDR3 is TGTGCCAGCAGCTACGACAGGGAAAACCAGTACTTC. V is TRBV5-4 and J is TRBJ2-5; TRBD1 agrees at 7 bases. The CDR3 length is 12 residues. Unmatched junction bases numbered 6, after V lost 3 bases and J lost 10 bases. Germline V gives CDR1 SGHNT, CDR2 YYREEE (reference sequence).